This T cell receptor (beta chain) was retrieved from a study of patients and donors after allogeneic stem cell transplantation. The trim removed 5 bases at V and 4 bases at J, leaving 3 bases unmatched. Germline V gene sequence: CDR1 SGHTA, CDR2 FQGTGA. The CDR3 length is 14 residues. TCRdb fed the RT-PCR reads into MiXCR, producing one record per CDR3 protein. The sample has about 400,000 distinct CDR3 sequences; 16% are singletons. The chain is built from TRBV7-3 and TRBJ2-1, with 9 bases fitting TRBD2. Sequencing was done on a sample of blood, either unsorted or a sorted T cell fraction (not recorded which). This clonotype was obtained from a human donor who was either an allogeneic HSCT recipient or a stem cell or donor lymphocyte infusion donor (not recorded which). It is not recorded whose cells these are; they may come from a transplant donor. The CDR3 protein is CASSPSGRYNEQFF. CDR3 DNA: TGTGCCAGCAGCCCCAGCGGGAGGTACAATGAGCAGTTCTTC.